The 22 T cell receptor beta chains below come from one sample, sequenced in a study of T cells in Graves' hyperthyroidism and ophthalmopathy. Template material for amplifying TCR beta CDR3 regions consisted of RNA transcripts. First-round RT-PCR with HTBI primers amplified the TCR CDR3 region. From the multiplex PCR reads, TCRdb called clonotypes with MiXCR, one entry per CDR3 protein. The sample shows a few hundred thousand distinct CDR3 sequences, less than 20% of them seen only once. Source material: blood. The receptors derive from a young woman with Graves' hyperthyroidism.

This clonotype was seen at least ten times. A much larger clone is a single base away; this may be a read error. The chain uses TRBV12-3 or TRBV12-4 and TRBJ2-5; 11 positions agree with TRBD1. The CDR3 covers 15 residues. V dropped 3 bases and J dropped 3; count of bases not matched to a gene: 3. The CDR3 coding sequence is TGTGCCAGCAGTTTGGGGACAGGGGGTAAAGAGACCCAGTACTTC. It encodes CASSLGTGGKETQYF.

This clonotype was counted many times. This chain joins TRBV30 and TRBJ2-5, with a weak D call TRBD1 (6 bases). Deletions cut 3 bases from V and 5 bases from J, with 13 bases between. The CDR3 contains 13 residues. Germline V CDR1 and CDR2: GTSNPN, SVGIG (reference sequence). CDR3 in DNA: TGTGCCTGGAGGTCCCCAGGGGCTGAGACCCAGTACTTC. Translating it yields CAWRSPGAETQYF.

This clonotype was recorded many times. This chain connects TRBV7-2 to TRBJ2-1; 13 bases line up with TRBD2. Germline V gives CDR1 SGHTA, CDR2 FQGNSA. V trimming: 4 bases; J trimming: 13 bases; junction bases outside the gene matches: 7. The CDR3 covers 14 residues. CDR3 sequence reads: CASSSPGLAGVQFF. The CDR3 DNA reads TGTGCCAGCAGCTCACCTGGACTAGCGGGAGTCCAGTTCTTC.

This clonotype has only a few counts. This may stem from a read error, because a much larger clone lies one nucleotide away. The chain has TRBV11-2 and TRBJ2-1; D remains unclear. Looked up from germline, CDR1 is SGHAT and CDR2 is FQNNGV. The CDR3 is made up of 13 amino acids. The CDR3 here is CASSLESLNEQSF. DNA for the CDR3: TGTGCCAGCAGCTTAGAGAGTCTCAATGAGCAGTCCTTC.

The chain employs TRBV13 and TRBJ1-2; D is perhaps TRBD1 (6 bases). The CDR3 is made up of 15 amino acids. Germline-derived CDR1 and CDR2 are PRHDT and FYEKMQ (reference sequence). Deletions cut 1 base from V and 8 bases from J, with 17 bases between. CDR3 coding DNA: TGTGCCAGCAGCTTAGCATTCCCAGGGGATGGCGGCTACACCTTC. It is translated as CASSLAFPGDGGYTF.

This clonotype was seen at least ten times. V usage is TRBV20-1 and J usage is TRBJ2-4; D is uncertain. This CDR3 has 13 residues. The V end was cut by 1 base, the J end by 11 bases, with 15 bases between. The germline V gene has CDR1 DFQATT and CDR2 SNEGSKA (reference sequence). The CDR3 nucleotides are TGCAGTGCTAGAGCACTCCCCGGGTTGCTTCAGTACTTC. Translating gives CSARALPGLLQYF.

This clonotype was counted at least ten times. The V gene is TRBV7-3, the J gene TRBJ2-1, with 10 positions matching TRBD2. Germline CDR1 and CDR2: SGHTA and FQGTGA. V lost 5 bases to trimming and J lost 9 bases; unmatched junction nucleotides: 10. CDR3 length equals 15 residues. DNA of the CDR3: TGTGCCAGCAGCCCTCTAGCGGGAGAGGGGGGTGAGCAGTTCTTC. It yields the protein CASSPLAGEGGEQFF.

This clonotype was detected many times. The chain carries TRBV18 and TRBJ2-7; D is perhaps TRBD2 (5 bases). The CDR3 length is 14 residues. CDR1 is KGHSH and CDR2 is LQKENI in the germline V gene. Trimming took off 0 bases at V and 5 bases at J, with 11 bases between the two ends. CDR3 sequence: CASSPPPEGNEQYF. The CDR3 DNA reads TGTGCCAGCTCACCACCCCCCGAGGGAAACGAGCAGTACTTC.

The genes are TRBV20-1 and TRBJ2-3; 8 bases agree with TRBD2. Trimming took 3 bases from V and 5 from J; bases not matched to a gene: 7. The CDR3 extends over 14 amino acids. From germline, CDR1 is DFQATT and CDR2 SNEGSKA (reference sequence). This CDR3 reads CSARAGGSIDTQYF. Here the CDR3 DNA reads TGCAGTGCTAGGGCGGGGGGTTCGATAGATACGCAGTATTTT.

The table lists this clonotype with many counts. The V gene is TRBV6-1, the J gene TRBJ1-2, with 9 nucleotides matching TRBD1. Per the germline V gene, CDR1 is MNHNS and CDR2 is SASEGT. The CDR3 is 14 residues long. V shed 6 bases and J 5 bases; nucleotides not matched to a gene: 7. The CDR3 sequence: CASSYDGQGYGYTF. Here the CDR3 DNA reads TGTGCCAGCAGCTACGACGGACAGGGGTATGGCTACACCTTC.

The sample holds a few counts of this clonotype. This sequence joins TRBV20-1 and TRBJ2-7; 11 bases are a match to TRBD2. V dropped 7 bases and J dropped 3; count of bases not matched to a gene: 11. Germline CDR1 and CDR2: DFQATT and SNEGSKA (reference sequence). CDR3 length: 15 residues. The CDR3 sequence is CSVSRPGLADYEQYF. Written as DNA, the CDR3 is TGCAGTGTCAGCAGACCGGGACTAGCGGACTACGAGCAGTACTTC.

This clonotype was seen many times. The chain combines TRBV20-1 with TRBJ2-7; no reliable D call. V lost 4 bases to trimming and J lost 2 bases, with 6 bases between them. From germline, CDR1 is DFQATT and CDR2 SNEGSKA (reference sequence). The CDR3 has 11 residues. Written as DNA, the CDR3 is TGCAGTGCTACAGACACCTACGAGCAGTACTTC. Amino acid sequence: CSATDTYEQYF.

This clonotype was picked up many times. V usage is TRBV6-1 and J usage is TRBJ1-1; D is possibly TRBD1 (6 bases). V was trimmed by 7 bases and J by 1 base, leaving 10 bases between them. Germline V gives CDR1 MNHNS, CDR2 SASEGT. The CDR3 totals 13 residues. In DNA form, the CDR3 reads TGTGCCAGCATGCCAGGGGAGAACACTGAAGCTTTCTTT. It specifies CASMPGENTEAFF.

This clonotype was seen a single time. The chain has TRBV4-1 and TRBJ2-7; 9 positions match TRBD2. In germline, CDR1 is MGHRA, CDR2 YSYEKL. The trim removed 1 base at V and 2 bases at J, leaving 12 bases unmatched. CDR3 length: 18 residues. This CDR3 reads CASSQVPSGTTAPYEQYF. Here the CDR3 DNA reads TGCGCCAGCAGCCAAGTTCCTAGCGGGACTACCGCTCCCTACGAGCAGTACTTC.

V is TRBV7-3 and J is TRBJ2-1; perhaps TRBD2 as D (6 bases). Deletions cut 0 bases from V and 8 bases from J, with 23 bases between. The CDR3 consists of 18 residues. Per germline, CDR1 SGHTA and CDR2 FQGTGA. CDR3 protein: CASSLTGWRETLVYEQFF. CDR3 nucleotide sequence: TGTGCCAGCAGCTTAACAGGGTGGAGGGAGACCCTGGTCTATGAGCAGTTCTTC.

This clonotype was seen many times. The chain has TRBV12-3 or TRBV12-4 and TRBJ2-5; 8 bases agree with TRBD1. CDR3 length: 15 residues. The V and J ends lost 5 bases and 2 bases, in that order; junction bases with no gene match: 7. The CDR3 bases are TGTGCCAGCAGTCGACCGGGACAGGCACAAGAGACCCAGTACTTC. The encoded protein is CASSRPGQAQETQYF.

This chain links TRBV6-1 with TRBJ2-7, with a possible D match to TRBD2 (5 bases). V was clipped by 5 bases and J by 3 bases, with 11 bases between them. In germline, CDR1 is MNHNS, CDR2 SASEGT. CDR3 length equals 13 residues. CDR3 in amino acids: CASSKAAGYEQYF. Written as DNA, the CDR3 is TGTGCCAGCAGTAAGGCCGCGGGCTACGAGCAGTACTTC.

This clonotype was recorded at least ten times. The CDR3 loop is CASSSGQGSWYEQYF. In nucleotides, the CDR3 is TGTGCCAGCAGTAGCGGGCAGGGCTCGTGGTACGAGCAGTACTTC. The chain carries TRBV28 and TRBJ2-7; D perhaps matches TRBD2 (6 bases). The CDR3 covers 15 residues. With 5 bases removed from V and 4 bases from J, the gap between germline ends came to 18 bases. Germline values: CDR1 MDHEN, CDR2 SYDVKM.

This clonotype was seen at least ten times. The rearrangement links TRBV7-9 to TRBJ1-2, with unresolved D. V was clipped by 1 base and J by 9 bases, with 12 bases between them. This CDR3 contains 13 residues. Germline assignment: CDR1 SEHNR and CDR2 FQNEAQ (reference sequence). The DNA for the CDR3 is TGTGCCAGCAGCTTAGGGGTCTGGGAGAGCTACACCTTC. The encoded protein is CASSLGVWESYTF.

In its sample, this clonotype was seen a few times. This chain joins TRBV7-9 and TRBJ1-2; D ambiguous. Germline V gene sequence: CDR1 SEHNR, CDR2 FQNEAQ (reference sequence). The CDR3 loop spans 13 amino acids. V lost 1 base, J lost 3 bases, and 6 bases lay in between. DNA of the CDR3: TGTGCCAGCAGCTTAGTAACAGACTATGGCTACACCTTC. Translation: CASSLVTDYGYTF.

This chain connects TRBV7-9 to TRBJ2-1, with 7 nucleotides matching TRBD2. Trimming cost V 3 bases and J 7 bases; bases outside gene matches: 12. The CDR3 has 16 residues. The germline V gene has CDR1 SEHNR and CDR2 FQNEAQ (reference sequence). The CDR3 nucleotides read TGTGCCAGCAGCTTGGAGGCTAGCGGCCTGGGAAATGAGCAGTTCTTC. As protein: CASSLEASGLGNEQFF.

The sample holds many counts of this clonotype. The chain joins TRBV28 to TRBJ2-1, with 9 bases matching TRBD1. Germline CDR1 is MDHEN and CDR2 is SYDVKM. V dropped 5 bases and J dropped 7; count of bases not matched to a gene: 12. The CDR3 has 16 amino acids. The CDR3 sequence is CASSRITGTGQNEQFF. The CDR3 coding sequence is TGTGCCAGCAGTCGAATTACCGGGACAGGGCAGAATGAGCAGTTCTTC.